These 20 T cell receptor beta chains were all obtained from the same sample, sequenced in a study of blood T cell repertoires in COVID-19. Sequenced by immunoSEQ multiplex PCR; TCRdb stores in-frame clones only, minus some. Among about 220,000 clones listed, 75% to 85% were seen once. The sample comprised peripheral blood. These receptors originate from a man in his fifties with active or convalescent COVID-19.

The chain combines TRBV7-9 with TRBJ2-2, with TRBD2 identical over 7 bases. This CDR3 comprises 13 residues. CDR1 and CDR2 from the germline V gene are SEHNR and FQNEAQ (reference sequence). V shed 8 bases and J 0 bases; nucleotides not matched to a gene: 0. The CDR3 reads CASREANTGELFF. CDR3 DNA: TGTGCCAGCCGGGAGGCGAACACCGGGGAGCTGTTTTTT.

J is TRBJ2-1 and V is TRBV4-3; 8 bases line up with TRBD2. This CDR3 contains 17 residues. The V and J ends lost 0 bases and 10 bases, in that order; junction bases with no gene match: 14. CDR1 LGHNA and CDR2 YSLEER come from the germline V gene. DNA for the CDR3: TGCGCCAGCAGCCAAGATGGGGGCCGGGGGGGGAGCTACGAGCAGTTCTTC. Protein product: CASSQDGGRGGSYEQFF.

The CDR3 region has the DNA TGTGCCAGCACATCGATGGGAGGGGATTATGGCTACACCTTC. Residues: CASTSMGGDYGYTF. The chain has TRBV7-9 and TRBJ1-2; tentatively, D is TRBD1 (5 bases). The CDR3 is 14 amino acids. V lost 7 bases and J lost 5, with 17 bases in between. The germline V gene encodes CDR1 SEHNR and CDR2 FQNEAQ (reference sequence).

This sequence joins TRBV30 and TRBJ2-1; D unresolved. V lost 0 bases to trimming and J lost 5 bases, with 14 bases between them. This CDR3 is built from 15 residues. Germline CDR1 is GTSNPN and CDR2 is SVGIG (reference sequence). The CDR3 loop is CAWSVPRLGHNEQFF. For the CDR3, the DNA is TGTGCCTGGAGTGTCCCCCGGCTAGGCCACAATGAGCAGTTCTTC.

The rearrangement links TRBV4-1 to TRBJ1-4; 10 bases match TRBD1. V lost 4 bases to trimming and J lost 5 bases; unmatched junction nucleotides: 10. Germline V gives CDR1 MGHRA, CDR2 YSYEKL. CDR3 length: 17 residues. CDR3 amino acids: CASSPGTGAPRNEKLFF. The CDR3 DNA is TGCGCCAGCAGCCCCGGGACAGGGGCTCCAAGAAATGAAAAACTGTTTTTT.

V and J are TRBV3-1 (or the pseudogene TRBV3-2) and TRBJ1-5; D possibly corresponds to TRBD1 (6 bases). V shed 4 bases and J shed 7 bases, with 14 bases lying between them. The CDR3 is made up of 14 amino acids. From germline, CDR1 is LGHDT and CDR2 YNNKEL (reference sequence). The CDR3 bases are TGTGCCAGCAGCCCGGGGACATATAGCCAGCCCCAGCATTTT. This codes for CASSPGTYSQPQHF.

This clone was observed once. Other nucleotide sequences from this sample produce the same CDR3. V and J are TRBV5-1 and TRBJ2-2; D ambiguous. In germline, CDR1 is SGHRS, CDR2 YFSETQ. V was pared by 0 bases and J by 3 bases, with 3 bases between. The CDR3 spans 13 residues. CDR3 sequence: CASSLADTGELFF. CDR3 coding DNA: TGCGCCAGCAGCTTGGCTGACACCGGGGAGCTGTTTTTT. The entire variable domain, with the rest obtained from reference TRBV5-1 and TRBJ2-2, is as follows: KAGVTQTPRYLIKTRGQQVTLSCSPISGHRSVSWYQQTPGQGLQFLFEYFSETQRNKGNFPGRFSGRQFSNSRSEMNVSTLELGDSALYLCASSLADTGELFFGEGSRLTVL.

The genes are TRBV18 and TRBJ1-4; D is undetermined. Germline values: CDR1 KGHSH, CDR2 LQKENI. V lost 2 bases, J lost 0 bases, and 4 bases lay in between. This CDR3 has 14 amino acids. The CDR3: CASSPVATNEKLFF. In nucleotides, the CDR3 is TGTGCCAGCTCACCAGTAGCAACTAATGAAAAACTGTTTTTT.

This clone was seen only a few times. The chain is built from TRBV5-1 and TRBJ1-6; D is uncertain. Trimming removed 3 bases from V and 5 bases from J, with 9 bases in between. Germline loops: CDR1 SGHRS, CDR2 YFSETQ. The CDR3 consists of 14 residues. This CDR3 is CASSSRLDNSPLHF. The CDR3 nucleotides read TGCGCCAGCAGCTCCCGACTAGATAATTCACCCCTCCACTTT.

V usage is TRBV3-1 (or the pseudogene TRBV3-2) and J usage is TRBJ2-5, with 11 positions matching TRBD2. There are 18 residues in the CDR3. V was pared by 1 base and J by 5 bases, with 12 bases of the junction left unmatched. Germline V lookup: CDR1 LGHDT, CDR2 YNNKEL (reference sequence). The CDR3 loop reads CASSQGVSGGARVETQYF. The CDR3, as DNA: TGTGCCAGCAGCCAAGGGGTTAGCGGGGGGGCCAGAGTGGAGACCCAGTACTTC.

The chain employs TRBV24-1 and TRBJ2-4; 10 bases align to TRBD1. With V trimmed by 3 bases and J by 8 bases, 6 bases remained unmatched. This CDR3 has 15 amino acids. Germline V lookup: CDR1 KGHDR, CDR2 SFDVKD. The CDR3 DNA reads TGTGCCACCAGTGATCCCCGGACAGGGGGAGACATTCAGTACTTC. This sequence encodes CATSDPRTGGDIQYF.

This sequence joins TRBV11-2 and TRBJ1-5; D may be TRBD1 (5 bases). The CDR3 has 13 residues. The germline gives CDR1 SGHAT, CDR2 FQNNGV. With 8 bases removed from V and 3 bases from J, the gap between germline ends came to 11 bases. CDR3 nucleotides: TGTGCCAGCGGCAGGGATCCCAATCAGCCCCAGCATTTT. It codes for CASGRDPNQPQHF.

The V call is TRBV6-2 or TRBV6-3, the J call TRBJ1-6; the D is unclear. Trimming cost V 6 bases and J 14 bases, with 14 bases left between them. CDR3 length: 12 residues. In germline, CDR1 is MNHEY, CDR2 SVGEGT. This chain's CDR3 is CASSPNGGTLHF. The CDR3 nucleotides read TGTGCCAGCAGCCCCAATGGAGGAACCCTCCACTTT.

The genes are TRBV28 and TRBJ2-1, with D perhaps matching TRBD1 (6 bases). Germline-derived CDR1 and CDR2 are MDHEN and SYDVKM. The CDR3 has 12 residues. Trimming took 2 bases from V and 9 from J, leaving 8 bases between them. CDR3 bases: TGTGCCAGCAGTTTAGGGGGCACTGAGCAGTTCTTC. Its translation is CASSLGGTEQFF.

V usage is TRBV20-1 and J usage is TRBJ1-2, with D unclear. V was pared by 3 bases and J by 4 bases, with 9 bases between. The CDR3 is 12 residues long. Germline V gives CDR1 DFQATT, CDR2 SNEGSKA (reference sequence). The CDR3 spells CSASLSSYGYTF. As DNA, the CDR3 is TGCAGTGCTAGTCTTTCCTCCTATGGCTACACCTTC.

The CDR3 loop reads CASPEIWSYNEQFF. The DNA for the CDR3 is TGTGCCAGCCCGGAGATCTGGTCCTACAATGAGCAGTTCTTC. The gene calls are TRBV9 and TRBJ2-1; D gene uncertain. V lost 7 bases to trimming and J lost 1 base, with 12 bases between them. Per the germline V gene, CDR1 is SGDLS and CDR2 is YYNGEE. This CDR3 has 14 residues. The full variable domain, completed using reference TRBV9 and TRBJ2-1, is DSGVTQTPKHLITATGQRVTLRCSPRSGDLSVYWYQQSLDQGLQFLIQYYNGEERAKGNILERFSAQQFPDLHSELNLSSLELGDSALYFCASPEIWSYNEQFFGPGTRLTVL.

The chain is built from TRBV7-9 and TRBJ1-1, with D possibly matching TRBD1 (5 bases). The length of the CDR3 is 14 residues. Germline V gives CDR1 SEHNR, CDR2 FQNEAQ (reference sequence). Trimming cost V 0 bases and J 0 bases, with 5 bases left between them. In DNA form, the CDR3 reads TGTGCCAGCAGCTTAGCCAGGGTGAACACTGAAGCTTTCTTT. Its protein is CASSLARVNTEAFF.

V is TRBV4-3 and J is TRBJ2-4, with TRBD1 as a possible D gene (6 bases). Germline loops: CDR1 LGHNA, CDR2 YSLEER. The CDR3 consists of 16 residues. Trimming removed 2 bases from V and 0 bases from J, with 11 bases in between. The CDR3 DNA is TGCGCCAGCAGCCAAACGACAGGTTCAGCCAAAAACATTCAGTACTTC. It translates to CASSQTTGSAKNIQYF.

The chain combines TRBV7-9 with TRBJ2-3; TRBD1 aligns across 8 bases. The CDR3 totals 16 residues. V gave up 2 bases and J gave up 3 bases; unmatched junction bases: 7. The germline gives CDR1 SEHNR, CDR2 FQNEAQ (reference sequence). The CDR3 reads CASSLNNYRGTDTQYF. The CDR3 nucleotides are TGTGCCAGCAGCTTAAATAACTACAGGGGGACAGATACGCAGTATTTT.

The sample holds one count of this clone. The V and J genes are TRBV9 and TRBJ2-5, with 8 bases aligning to TRBD2. Trimming took 0 bases from V and 1 from J; bases not matched to a gene: 8. The CDR3 covers 17 residues. Germline V gene lookup returns CDR1 SGDLS and CDR2 YYNGEE. The CDR3 protein is CASSVGSAGGLQETQYF. CDR3 nucleotide sequence: TGTGCCAGCAGCGTAGGTTCGGCGGGGGGCCTCCAAGAGACCCAGTACTTC.